The 10 T cell receptor beta chains below come from one sample, sequenced in a study of blood T cell repertoires in COVID-19. Some clones are missing from TCRdb's copy, which holds only in-frame ones; the method was immunoSEQ multiplex PCR. The sample yields around 290,000 clones, 89% seen once. The sample comprised PBMCs or T cells enriched from blood (not recorded which). Receptor source: a woman aged 40 to 50 who had recovered from COVID-19.

The chain links TRBV15 to TRBJ1-1; no definite D call. V was clipped by 0 bases and J by 11 bases, with 16 bases between them. CDR1 is LNHNV, CDR2 YYDKDF, per germline (reference sequence). The CDR3 consists of 14 residues. The CDR3 sequence is CATSRDMEVFGAFF. Here the CDR3 DNA reads TGTGCCACCAGCAGAGATATGGAGGTATTTGGCGCTTTCTTT.

V gene TRBV7-2 combines with J gene TRBJ1-5; D not certain. Trimming removed 3 bases at V and 2 bases at J, with 5 bases between. Germline CDR1 SGHTA, CDR2 FQGNSA. The CDR3 covers 13 residues. The DNA of the CDR3 is TGTGCCAGCAGCTTCGAGGGCAATCAGCCCCAGCATTTT. Amino acids: CASSFEGNQPQHF. The whole variable domain, remainder taken from reference TRBV7-2 and TRBJ1-5, is GAGVSQSPSNKVTEKGKDVELRCDPISGHTALYWYRQSLGQGLEFLIYFQGNSAPDKSGLPSDRFSAERTGGSVSTLTIQRTQQEDSAVYLCASSFEGNQPQHFGDGTRLSIL.

The chain joins TRBV4-3 to TRBJ1-2, with 7 bases lining up with TRBD1. This CDR3 has 17 amino acids. Germline V gene data show CDR1 as LGHNA and CDR2 as YSLEER. V was pared by 0 bases and J by 4 bases, with 11 bases of the junction left unmatched. The CDR3 reads CASSQDFRTGIGYGYTF. CDR3 nucleotides: TGCGCCAGCAGCCAAGATTTCAGGACAGGCATAGGCTATGGCTACACCTTC.

The genes are TRBV10-1 and TRBJ2-5; D is possibly TRBD2 (6 bases). Trimming stripped 4 bases from V and 5 bases from J, with 17 bases between. The germline gives CDR1 WNHNN, CDR2 SYGVQD (reference sequence). The CDR3 runs to 15 residues. The DNA of the CDR3 is TGCGCCAGCAGTGCGGGTGCCGCGGGACTGGAGACCCAGTACTTC. The encoded protein is CASSAGAAGLETQYF.

The V gene is TRBV6-5, the J gene TRBJ2-3, with D possibly being TRBD2 (5 bases). Germline CDR1 reads MNHEY; CDR2 reads SVGAGI. Trimming pared 6 bases from V and 2 bases from J, leaving 15 bases between. The CDR3 loop spans 15 amino acids. In nucleotides, the CDR3 is TGTGCCAGCAGCTCCCCCAGCGGAAACACAGATACGCAGTATTTT. This codes for CASSSPSGNTDTQYF.

The chain recombines TRBV5-6 with TRBJ2-7, with 11 bases fitting TRBD1. The CDR3 has 14 residues. V gave up 2 bases and J gave up 10 bases; unmatched junction bases: 8. CDR1 and CDR2 (germline): SGHDT, YYEEEE. The CDR3 is CASSFRTGGRVQYF. DNA of the CDR3: TGTGCCAGCAGCTTTCGGACAGGGGGCAGAGTACAGTACTTC.

This rearrangement joins TRBV6-5 to TRBJ1-1, with a tentative D call TRBD1 (6 bases). Between the trimmed V and J ends, which lost 4 bases and 3 bases, there was a span of 15 bases. CDR1 is MNHEY, CDR2 SVGAGI, per germline. The CDR3 spans 15 residues. The CDR3 spells CASSSIQDRYTEAFF. The CDR3 DNA reads as TGTGCCAGCAGTTCCATTCAGGACAGATACACTGAAGCTTTCTTT.

The rearrangement joins TRBV2 to TRBJ1-2; D may be TRBD1 (6 bases). V was trimmed by 6 bases and J by 5 bases, leaving 19 bases between them. CDR1 and CDR2 (germline): SNHLY, FYNNEI. This CDR3 is 15 amino acids long. The CDR3 reads CASRRTYREGYGYTF. The CDR3 nucleotides read TGTGCCAGCAGGCGGACCTACAGGGAGGGATATGGCTACACCTTC.

J is TRBJ1-5 and V is TRBV6-5; perhaps TRBD1 as D (5 bases). The V end was cut by 6 bases, the J end by 4 bases, with 7 bases between. The V gene's germline CDR1 is MNHEY and CDR2 SVGAGI. The CDR3 has 12 amino acids. Here the CDR3 reads CASRTVNQPQHF. Here the CDR3 DNA reads TGTGCCAGCAGGACAGTTAATCAGCCCCAGCATTTT.

This clone occurred many times. The J gene is TRBJ1-4, the V gene TRBV15; the D gene is possibly TRBD1 (6 bases). Trimming took 0 bases from V and 17 from J, leaving 16 bases between them. The length of the CDR3 is 13 residues. Germline assignment: CDR1 LNHNV and CDR2 YYDKDF (reference sequence). The CDR3 here is CATSRDATGMVFF. CDR3 coding DNA: TGTGCCACCAGCAGAGATGCCACAGGGATGGTTTTTTTT.